Below, 18 T cell receptor beta chains from the same sample are listed, as sequenced in a study of early T cells in non-severe SARS-CoV-2 infection. Via MiXCR, TCRdb re-called the 5' RACE reads, giving one row per CDR3 protein. The sample consists of approximately 70,000 distinct CDR3 sequences, approximately 13% of them appearing once. The sequenced sample was whole blood. Source of these receptors: an adult who was a healthcare worker with PCR-confirmed SARS-CoV-2 infection or an uninfected control (not recorded which).

The chain links TRBV6-6 to TRBJ1-6; D is uncertain. The ends were cut back, 2 bases at V and 9 bases at J, with 8 bases in the middle. Per the germline V gene, CDR1 is MNHNY and CDR2 is SVGAGI (reference sequence). There are 13 residues in the CDR3. The CDR3 loop is CASSYIDGSPLHF. CDR3 DNA: TGTGCCAGCAGTTACATCGACGGTTCACCCCTCCACTTT.

Ten or more counts support this clonotype. The chain combines TRBV7-6 with TRBJ2-3; D is possibly TRBD1 (5 bases). CDR1 SGHVS and CDR2 FNYEAQ come from the germline V gene. Trimming took 0 bases from V and 10 from J, leaving 11 bases between them. This CDR3 is built from 13 residues. In nucleotides, the CDR3 is TGTGCCAGCAGCTTAGCGCAGGGTTTCGCGCAGTATTTT. This translates into CASSLAQGFAQYF.

V gene TRBV6-2 or TRBV6-3 combines with J gene TRBJ2-1; TRBD2 is a possible D gene (5 bases). Germline V gene lookup returns CDR1 MNHEY and CDR2 SVGEGT. CDR3 size: 15 residues. V lost 2 bases, J lost 2 bases, and 10 bases lay in between. CDR3 in DNA: TGTGCCAGCAGTTACCCTACTAGGGCCTACAATGAGCAGTTCTTC. Its translation is CASSYPTRAYNEQFF.

This clonotype was recorded at least ten times. The chain employs TRBV12-3 or TRBV12-4 and TRBJ2-7, with 7 bases that match TRBD1. The V segment lost 4 bases and the J segment 2 bases; nucleotides outside the gene matches: 8. This CDR3 comprises 15 residues. The CDR3 sequence is CASSSSTGATYEQYF. The CDR3 DNA reads TGTGCCAGCAGTTCCTCCACAGGGGCGACCTACGAGCAGTACTTC.

The chain has TRBV20-1 and TRBJ2-7; 9 positions agree with TRBD1. The trim removed 1 base at V and 3 bases at J, leaving 4 bases unmatched. This CDR3 has 14 amino acids. Germline CDR1 and CDR2: DFQATT and SNEGSKA (reference sequence). The CDR3 bases are TGCAGTGCTAGAGCCGGGACAGGGAGCTACGAGCAGTACTTC. It yields the protein CSARAGTGSYEQYF.

This clonotype occurred a few times. V usage is TRBV14 and J usage is TRBJ1-2; TRBD1 agrees at 7 bases. The germline V gene has CDR1 SGHDN and CDR2 FVKESK. With 2 bases clipped from V and 7 bases from J, the junction kept 4 bases outside the gene matches. CDR3 length: 13 residues. CDR3 region: CASSQQQGIGYTF. CDR3 nucleotide sequence: TGTGCCAGCAGCCAACAACAGGGGATTGGCTACACCTTC.

At least ten counts were recorded for this clonotype. The gene calls are TRBV11-2 and TRBJ2-7; the D is unclear. With 3 bases removed from V and 2 bases from J, the gap between germline ends came to 20 bases. Looked up from germline, CDR1 is SGHAT and CDR2 is FQNNGV. The CDR3 contains 17 residues. The CDR3 nucleotides are TGTGCCAGCAGCTTGAATTCGGACCGCTCCGGAACCTACGAGCAGTACTTC. It is translated as CASSLNSDRSGTYEQYF.

In this sample, this clonotype turned up a few times. The rearrangement uses TRBV2 and TRBJ2-6; maybe TRBD1 (6 bases). The length of the CDR3 is 15 residues. Per germline, CDR1 SNHLY and CDR2 FYNNEI. V was shortened by 7 bases and J by 0 bases, with 10 bases between the two germline ends. In DNA, the CDR3 is TGTGCCAGCACCCTGGACAGCTCTGGGGCCAACGTCCTGACTTTC. As protein: CASTLDSSGANVLTF. Combining the CDR3 with reference TRBV2 and TRBJ2-6 gives the whole variable domain EPEVTQTPSHQVTQMGQEVILRCVPISNHLYFYWYRQILGQKVEFLVSFYNNEISEKSEIFDDQFSVERPDGSNFTLKIRSTKLEDSAMYFCASTLDSSGANVLTFGAGSRLTVL.

This chain links TRBV10-3 with TRBJ2-4; possibly TRBD1 for D (6 bases). Per germline, CDR1 ENHRY and CDR2 SYGVKD. Trimming removed 2 bases at V and 2 bases at J, with 10 bases between. This CDR3 contains 15 residues. CDR3 DNA sequence: TGTGCCATCAGTGAGCCCAGGGGACCCAAAAACATTCAGTACTTC. Its translation: CAISEPRGPKNIQYF.

This clonotype was counted only a few times. The rearrangement links TRBV12-3 or TRBV12-4 to TRBJ2-2, with 11 bases lining up with TRBD2. V lost 6 bases, J lost 0 bases, and 6 bases stayed unmatched. CDR3 length: 17 amino acids. CDR3 protein: CASSSTSGAPNTGELFF. The CDR3 nucleotides read TGTGCCAGCAGCTCGACTAGCGGGGCCCCGAACACCGGGGAGCTGTTTTTT.

As DNA, the CDR3 is TGTGCCAGCAGTTACTCGACGGGGGGTCTGGATGAGCAGTTCTTC. Translation: CASSYSTGGLDEQFF. The chain is built from TRBV6-6 and TRBJ2-1, with TRBD2 matching 7 bases. V lost 0 bases, J lost 8 bases, and 7 bases stayed unmatched. This CDR3 has 15 amino acids. CDR1 and CDR2 (germline): MNHNY, SVGAGI (reference sequence).

The rearrangement links TRBV29-1 to TRBJ1-1, with 7 bases identical to TRBD1. Trimming removed 4 bases from V and 1 base from J; junction bases left unmatched: 3. This CDR3 is 13 amino acids long. Germline V CDR1 and CDR2: SQVTM, ANQGSEA. The CDR3 loop reads CSVATGRNTEAFF. The CDR3 DNA reads as TGCAGCGTTGCGACAGGGAGGAACACTGAAGCTTTCTTT.

This clonotype was picked up many times. This rearrangement joins TRBV7-2 to TRBJ1-1, with TRBD1 identical over 7 bases. The CDR3 length is 15 residues. With 5 bases clipped from V and 2 bases from J, the junction kept 8 bases outside the gene matches. Germline CDR1 reads SGHTA; CDR2 reads FQGNSA. The CDR3 sequence: CASSQRDRRNTEAFF. CDR3 DNA sequence: TGTGCCAGCAGCCAAAGGGACAGAAGAAACACTGAAGCTTTCTTT.

The chain couples TRBV12-3 or TRBV12-4 to TRBJ1-1; 10 bases agree with TRBD1. There are 14 residues in the CDR3. The J segment lost 1 base and the V segment lost 7 bases, leaving 3 bases of the junction unmatched. CDR3 amino acids: CASTGTGENTEAFF. CDR3 sequence (DNA): TGTGCCAGCACCGGGACAGGGGAGAACACTGAAGCTTTCTTT.

The table lists this clonotype with many counts. The rearrangement joins TRBV29-1 to TRBJ2-1; 7 bases align to TRBD1. CDR1 and CDR2 (germline): SQVTM, ANQGSEA. The CDR3 consists of 12 residues. V lost 7 bases and J lost 7; bases outside the gene matches: 7. The CDR3 loop reads CSAGTVLNEQFF. As DNA, the CDR3 is TGCAGCGCTGGGACAGTATTGAATGAGCAGTTCTTC.

The chain carries TRBV11-2 and TRBJ2-3; 8 nucleotides agree with TRBD2. J gave up 4 bases and V 4 bases, and 7 bases lay outside the gene matches. CDR3 length equals 15 residues. The germline V gene encodes CDR1 SGHAT and CDR2 FQNNGV. This CDR3 is CASSSGRGAADTQYF. CDR3 DNA sequence: TGTGCCAGCAGCTCCGGGCGGGGGGCCGCAGATACGCAGTATTTT.

There are a few counts of this clonotype. The genes are TRBV30 and TRBJ2-5, with D unresolved. V gave up 7 bases and J gave up 0 bases, with 9 bases separating them. Germline loops: CDR1 GTSNPN, CDR2 SVGIG (reference sequence). The CDR3 consists of 12 residues. CDR3 sequence reads: CAFHKDQETQYF. The CDR3 bases are TGTGCCTTCCATAAGGACCAAGAGACCCAGTACTTC.

V gene TRBV29-1 combines with J gene TRBJ1-1; D is perhaps TRBD1 (5 bases). This CDR3 has 13 residues. The V gene lost 4 bases and the J gene lost 2 bases, with 11 bases spanning the gap. CDR1 and CDR2 (germline): SQVTM, ANQGSEA. Here the CDR3 reads CSVVGGLNTEAFF. The CDR3, as DNA: TGCAGCGTTGTGGGGGGACTAAACACTGAAGCTTTCTTT.